This T cell receptor (beta chain) was identified during a study of T cells after yellow fever vaccination. TCRdb redid the calling of the 5' RACE reads with MiXCR, one entry per CDR3 protein. Of hundreds of thousands of distinct CDR3 sequences detected, around 3.6% appear once; the ten largest clones hold roughly a quarter. This clonotype was seen a handful of times. In germline, CDR1 is MNHEY, CDR2 SVGAGI. The CDR3 contains 13 residues. Deletions cut 5 bases from V and 4 bases from J, with 10 bases between. The chain combines TRBV6-5 with TRBJ2-3; D is uncertain. The receptor was isolated from a man aged 18 to 29 who received the YFV17D yellow fever vaccine. This specimen consisted of PBMCs, obtained on the day of the yellow fever booster vaccination. As DNA, the CDR3 is TGTGCCAGCAGTCGCCCAGAGGCAGATACGCAGTATTTT. It codes for CASSRPEADTQYF.